Reported below is one T cell receptor (beta chain). Its antigen remains unidentified. These data originate in a study of cytomegalovirus exposure and HLA in healthy donors. Overall study: In a later analysis, it was reported that the 110 or so validation repertoires had been produced on the same platform as the roughly 700 repertoires belonging to the first cohort.

Data came from immunoSEQ multiplex PCR; TCRdb stores just in-frame clones and leaves some out. The repertoire holds about 150,000 clones, with approximately 86% as singletons. CDR1 and CDR2 from the germline V gene are LNHNV and YYDKDF (reference sequence). This CDR3 comprises 16 residues. Trimming removed 5 bases from V and 5 bases from J; junction bases left unmatched: 9. Broader study findings: The classifier reportedly diagnosed cytomegalovirus status with high specificity and sensitivity. First-cohort TCR clusters tended to co-occur in the 95 to 150 validation repertoires, a later analysis found. The investigators catalogued 150 to 200 TCR beta chains as cytomegalovirus-associated.

The sample comprised PBMCs. The chain is built from TRBV15 and TRBJ2-3; 11 bases map to TRBD2. The receptor was derived from a human donor in good health. Here the CDR3 DNA reads TGTGCCACCAGCGGACGTAGCGGGAGGGCTCAAGATACGCAGTATTTT. This translates into CATSGRSGRAQDTQYF.